The sequence of this TCR beta chain was determined in a study of T cell changes during pregnancy in multiple sclerosis. V lost 8 bases to trimming and J lost 5 bases, with 18 bases between them. This CDR3 contains 14 residues. Germline V gene sequence: CDR1 MNHNY, CDR2 SVGAGI (reference sequence). Generated by immunoSEQ multiplex PCR, the TCRdb table keeps only in-frame clones and is missing some. The sample lists under 40,000 clones, about 92% occurring once. The TCR comes from a female donor with multiple sclerosis, enrolled in a pregnancy study. The V call is TRBV6-6, the J call TRBJ2-5, with D possibly being TRBD1 (5 bases). Sequenced here: CD8+ T cells from peripheral blood mononuclear cells, sampled in the third trimester of pregnancy. CDR3 region: CASRPPGFYETQYF. The DNA for the CDR3 is TGTGCCAGCCGTCCTCCAGGGTTTTACGAGACCCAGTACTTC.